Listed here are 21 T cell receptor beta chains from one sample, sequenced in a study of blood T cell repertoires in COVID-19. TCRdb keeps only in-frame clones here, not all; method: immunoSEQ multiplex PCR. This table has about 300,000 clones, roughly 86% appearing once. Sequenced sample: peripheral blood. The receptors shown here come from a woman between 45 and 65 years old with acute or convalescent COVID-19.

The DNA for the CDR3 is TGTGCCAGCAGCGTTCGGAGCGGGGAAAACGAGCAGTACTTC. Protein sequence: CASSVRSGENEQYF. The chain uses TRBV9 and TRBJ2-7; 7 bases fit TRBD2. The ends lost 2 bases at V and 5 bases at J; junction bases unmatched: 7. The CDR3 runs to 14 residues. CDR1 and CDR2 from the germline V gene are SGDLS and YYNGEE.

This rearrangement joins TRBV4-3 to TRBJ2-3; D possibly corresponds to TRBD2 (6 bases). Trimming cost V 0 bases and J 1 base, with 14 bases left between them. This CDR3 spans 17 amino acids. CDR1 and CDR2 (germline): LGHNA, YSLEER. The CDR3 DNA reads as TGCGCCAGCAGCCAAGAAGGCGGGGAATTTGGCACAGATACGCAGTATTTT. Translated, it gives CASSQEGGEFGTDTQYF.

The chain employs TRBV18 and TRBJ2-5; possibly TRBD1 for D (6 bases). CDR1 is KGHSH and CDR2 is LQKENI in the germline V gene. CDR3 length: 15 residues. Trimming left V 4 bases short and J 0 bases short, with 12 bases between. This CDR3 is CASSLNRVYQETQYF. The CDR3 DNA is TGTGCCAGCTCACTAAACAGGGTCTACCAAGAGACCCAGTACTTC.

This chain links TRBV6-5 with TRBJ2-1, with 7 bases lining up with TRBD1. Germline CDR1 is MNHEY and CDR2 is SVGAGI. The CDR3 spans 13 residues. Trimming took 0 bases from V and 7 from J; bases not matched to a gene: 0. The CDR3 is CASSYSGQNEQFF. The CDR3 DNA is TGTGCCAGCAGTTACTCGGGACAGAATGAGCAGTTCTTC.

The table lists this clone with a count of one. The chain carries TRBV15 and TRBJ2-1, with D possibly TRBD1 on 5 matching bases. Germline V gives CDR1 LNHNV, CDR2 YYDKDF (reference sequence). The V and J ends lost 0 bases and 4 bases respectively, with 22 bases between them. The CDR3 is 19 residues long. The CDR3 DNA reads TGTGCCACCAGCAGAGATCTTCCCAGGGATTCTCTAGGGTACAATGAGCAGTTCTTC. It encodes CATSRDLPRDSLGYNEQFF.

CDR3 nucleotide sequence: TGTGCCAGCAACCTATGCCGGAGGACAGGAAACACCGGGGAGCTGTTTTTT. This codes for CASNLCRRTGNTGELFF. This sequence joins TRBV21-1 and TRBJ2-2; the table's TRBD1 call for D was not verified on the DNA. TRBV21-1 represents a pseudogene. This CDR3 is built from 17 residues.

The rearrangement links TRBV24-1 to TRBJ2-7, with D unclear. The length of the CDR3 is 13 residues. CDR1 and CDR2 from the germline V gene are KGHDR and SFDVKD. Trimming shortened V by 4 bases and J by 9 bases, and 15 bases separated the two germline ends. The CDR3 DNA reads TGTGCCACCAGTGACCCAGGCACGGTCGGGCAGTACTTC. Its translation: CATSDPGTVGQYF.

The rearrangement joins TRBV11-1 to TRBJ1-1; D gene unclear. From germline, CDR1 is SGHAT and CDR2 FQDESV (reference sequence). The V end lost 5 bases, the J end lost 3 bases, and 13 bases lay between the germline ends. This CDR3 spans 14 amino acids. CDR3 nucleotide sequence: TGTGCCAGCAGCCCATGGTCCTCGGACACTGAAGCTTTCTTT. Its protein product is CASSPWSSDTEAFF. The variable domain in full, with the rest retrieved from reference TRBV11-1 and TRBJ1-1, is EAEVAQSPRYKITEKSQAVAFWCDPISGHATLYWYRQILGQGPELLVQFQDESVVDDSQLPKDRFSAERLKGVDSTLKIQPAELGDSAMYLCASSPWSSDTEAFFGQGTRLTVV.

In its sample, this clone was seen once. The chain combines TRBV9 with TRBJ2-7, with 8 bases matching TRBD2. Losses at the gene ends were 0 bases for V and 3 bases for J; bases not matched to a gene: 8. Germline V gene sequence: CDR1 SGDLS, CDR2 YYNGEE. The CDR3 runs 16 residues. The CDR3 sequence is CASSVVPNAGGYEQYF. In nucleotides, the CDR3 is TGTGCCAGCAGCGTAGTCCCGAACGCGGGAGGCTACGAGCAGTACTTC. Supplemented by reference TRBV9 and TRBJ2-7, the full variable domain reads DSGVTQTPKHLITATGQRVTLRCSPRSGDLSVYWYQQSLDQGLQFLIQYYNGEERAKGNILERFSAQQFPDLHSELNLSSLELGDSALYFCASSVVPNAGGYEQYFGPGTRLTVT.

CDR3 DNA sequence: TGCAGTGCTACCGGGAGCAATGAGCAGTTCTTC. It codes for CSATGSNEQFF. The V and J genes are TRBV20-1 and TRBJ2-1, with D maybe TRBD2 (6 bases). CDR1 DFQATT and CDR2 SNEGSKA come from the germline V gene (reference sequence). V dropped 4 bases and J dropped 6 bases, with 7 bases sitting between them. This CDR3 spans 11 amino acids.

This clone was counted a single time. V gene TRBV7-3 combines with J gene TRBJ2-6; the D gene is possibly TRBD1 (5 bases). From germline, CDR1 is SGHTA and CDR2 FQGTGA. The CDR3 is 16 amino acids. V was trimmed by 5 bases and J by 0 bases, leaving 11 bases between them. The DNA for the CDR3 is TGTGCCAGCAGCGCCCAACAGGCCTCTGGGGCCAACGTCCTGACTTTC. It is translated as CASSAQQASGANVLTF. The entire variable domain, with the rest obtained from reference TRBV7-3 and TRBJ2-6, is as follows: GAGVSQTPSNKVTEKGKYVELRCDPISGHTALYWYRQSLGQGPEFLIYFQGTGAADDSGLPNDRFFAVRPEGSVSTLKIQRTERGDSAVYLCASSAQQASGANVLTFGAGSRLTVL.

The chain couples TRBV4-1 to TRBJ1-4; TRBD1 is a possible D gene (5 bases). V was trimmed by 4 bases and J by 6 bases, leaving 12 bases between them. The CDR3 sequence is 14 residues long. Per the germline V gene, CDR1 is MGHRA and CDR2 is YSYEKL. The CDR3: CASSRGGLDEKLFF. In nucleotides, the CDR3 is TGCGCCAGCAGCCGCGGGGGTTTGGATGAAAAACTGTTTTTT.

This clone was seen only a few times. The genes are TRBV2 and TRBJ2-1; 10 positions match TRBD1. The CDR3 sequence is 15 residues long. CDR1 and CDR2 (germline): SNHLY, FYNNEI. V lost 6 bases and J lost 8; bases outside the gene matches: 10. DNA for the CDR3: TGTGCCAGCAGGGACGGGACAGGGGAAGGCCATGAGCAGTTCTTC. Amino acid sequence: CASRDGTGEGHEQFF.

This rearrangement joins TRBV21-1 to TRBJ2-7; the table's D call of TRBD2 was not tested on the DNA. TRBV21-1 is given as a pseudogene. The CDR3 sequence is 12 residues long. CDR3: CASSKRASDQYF. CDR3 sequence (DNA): TGTGCCAGCAGCAAAAGAGCTAGCGACCAGTACTTC.

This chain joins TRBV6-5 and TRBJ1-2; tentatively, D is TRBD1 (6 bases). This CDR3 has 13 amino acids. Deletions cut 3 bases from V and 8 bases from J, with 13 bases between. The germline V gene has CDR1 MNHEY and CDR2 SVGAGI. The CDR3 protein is CASSYGGYQGYTF. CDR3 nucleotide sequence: TGTGCCAGCAGTTATGGGGGCTACCAGGGCTACACCTTC.

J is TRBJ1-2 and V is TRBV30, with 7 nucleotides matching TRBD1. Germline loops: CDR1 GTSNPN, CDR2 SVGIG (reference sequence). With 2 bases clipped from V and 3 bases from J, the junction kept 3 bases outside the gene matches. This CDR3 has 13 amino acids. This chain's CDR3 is CAWSPGTDYGYTF. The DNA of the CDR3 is TGTGCCTGGAGTCCCGGGACAGACTATGGCTACACCTTC.

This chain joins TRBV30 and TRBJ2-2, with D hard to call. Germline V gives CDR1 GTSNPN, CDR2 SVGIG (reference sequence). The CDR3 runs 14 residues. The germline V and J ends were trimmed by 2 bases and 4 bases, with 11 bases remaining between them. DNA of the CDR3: TGTGCCTGGAGTCTGCAGGTTGTCACCGGGGAGCTGTTTTTT. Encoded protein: CAWSLQVVTGELFF.

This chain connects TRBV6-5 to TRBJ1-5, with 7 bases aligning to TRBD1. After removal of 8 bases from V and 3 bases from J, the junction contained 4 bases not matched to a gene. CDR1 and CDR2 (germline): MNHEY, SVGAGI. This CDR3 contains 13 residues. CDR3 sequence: CASGTGVNQPQHF. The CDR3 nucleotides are TGTGCCAGCGGTACAGGGGTCAATCAGCCCCAGCATTTT.

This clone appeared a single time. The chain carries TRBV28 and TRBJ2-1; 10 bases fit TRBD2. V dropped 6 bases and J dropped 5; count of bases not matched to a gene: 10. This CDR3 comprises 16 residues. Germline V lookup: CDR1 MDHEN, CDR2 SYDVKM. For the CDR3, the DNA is TGTGCCAGCAGGGCAGCGGGAGGGGGGAGAAACAATGAGCAGTTCTTC. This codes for CASRAAGGGRNNEQFF.

The CDR3 region has the DNA TGTGCCAGCAGCCCCAACTACAGGGCTACCTACGAGCAGTACTTC. It encodes CASSPNYRATYEQYF. J is TRBJ2-7 and V is TRBV11-2, with D maybe TRBD1 (6 bases). Germline values: CDR1 SGHAT, CDR2 FQNNGV. V was shortened by 5 bases and J by 2 bases, with 16 bases between the two germline ends. This CDR3 contains 15 residues. The full variable domain, rest sourced from reference TRBV11-2 and TRBJ2-7, is EAGVAQSPRYKIIEKRQSVAFWCNPISGHATLYWYQQILGQGPKLLIQFQNNGVVDDSQLPKDRFSAERLKGVDSTLKIQPAKLEDSAVYLCASSPNYRATYEQYFGPGTRLTVT.

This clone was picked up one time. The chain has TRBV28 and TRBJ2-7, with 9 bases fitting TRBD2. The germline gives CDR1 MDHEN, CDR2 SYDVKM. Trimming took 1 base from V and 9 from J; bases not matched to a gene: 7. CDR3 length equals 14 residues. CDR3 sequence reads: CASSLSPLAGVQYF. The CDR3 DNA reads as TGTGCCAGCAGTTTATCTCCACTAGCGGGTGTGCAGTACTTC.